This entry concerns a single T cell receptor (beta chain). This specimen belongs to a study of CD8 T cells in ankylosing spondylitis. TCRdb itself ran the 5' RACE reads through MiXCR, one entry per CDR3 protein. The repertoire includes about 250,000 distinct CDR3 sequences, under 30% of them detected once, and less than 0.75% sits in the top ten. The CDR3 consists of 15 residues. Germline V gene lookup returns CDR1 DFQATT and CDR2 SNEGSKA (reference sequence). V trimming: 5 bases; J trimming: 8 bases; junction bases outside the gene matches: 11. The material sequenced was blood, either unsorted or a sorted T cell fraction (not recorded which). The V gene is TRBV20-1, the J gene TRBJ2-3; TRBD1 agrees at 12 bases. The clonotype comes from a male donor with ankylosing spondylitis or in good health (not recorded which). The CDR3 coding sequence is TGCAGTGCTCCCGGGACAGGGGGCCGTGAGGGTACGCAGTATTTT. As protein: CSAPGTGGREGTQYF.